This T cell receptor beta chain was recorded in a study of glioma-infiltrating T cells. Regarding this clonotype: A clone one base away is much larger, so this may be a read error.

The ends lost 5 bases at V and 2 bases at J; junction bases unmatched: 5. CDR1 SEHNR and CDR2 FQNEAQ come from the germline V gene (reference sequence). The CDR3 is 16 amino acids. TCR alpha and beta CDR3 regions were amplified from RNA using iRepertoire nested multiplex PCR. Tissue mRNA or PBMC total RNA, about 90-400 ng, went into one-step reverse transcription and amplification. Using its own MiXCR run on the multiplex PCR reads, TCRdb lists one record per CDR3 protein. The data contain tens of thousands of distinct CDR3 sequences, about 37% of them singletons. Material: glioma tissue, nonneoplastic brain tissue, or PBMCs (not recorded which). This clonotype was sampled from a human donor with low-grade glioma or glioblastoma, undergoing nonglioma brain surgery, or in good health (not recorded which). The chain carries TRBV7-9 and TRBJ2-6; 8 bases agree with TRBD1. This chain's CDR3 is CASSVGQATGANVLTF. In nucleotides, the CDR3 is TGTGCCAGCAGCGTGGGACAGGCGACTGGGGCCAACGTCCTGACTTTC.